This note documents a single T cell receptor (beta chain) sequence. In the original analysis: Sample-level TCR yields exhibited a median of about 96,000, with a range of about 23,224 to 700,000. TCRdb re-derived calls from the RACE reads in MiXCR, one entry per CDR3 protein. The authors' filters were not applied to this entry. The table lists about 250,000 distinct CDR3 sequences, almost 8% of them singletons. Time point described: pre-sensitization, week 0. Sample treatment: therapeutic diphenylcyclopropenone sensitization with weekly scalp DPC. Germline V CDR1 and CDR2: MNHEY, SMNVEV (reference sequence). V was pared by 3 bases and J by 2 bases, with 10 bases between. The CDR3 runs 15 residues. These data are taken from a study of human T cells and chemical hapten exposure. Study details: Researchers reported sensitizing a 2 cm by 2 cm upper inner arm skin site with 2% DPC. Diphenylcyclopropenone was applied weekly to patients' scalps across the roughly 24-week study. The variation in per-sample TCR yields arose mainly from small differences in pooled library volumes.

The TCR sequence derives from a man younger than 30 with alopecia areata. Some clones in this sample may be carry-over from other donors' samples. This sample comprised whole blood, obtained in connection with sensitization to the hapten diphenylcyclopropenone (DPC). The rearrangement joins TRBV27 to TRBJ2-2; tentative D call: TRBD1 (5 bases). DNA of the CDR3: TGTGCCAGCAGTTTCGACAGACTCAACACCGGGGAGCTGTTTTTT. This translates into CASSFDRLNTGELFF.